This paragraph reports one T cell receptor (beta chain). Its target is not known. The CDR3 contains 16 residues. The ends were cut back, 5 bases at V and 4 bases at J, with 19 bases in the middle. The germline V gene has CDR1 MNHEY and CDR2 SMNVEV (reference sequence). Every donor gave roughly 9.2 milliliters of peripheral blood. This entry is derived from a study of blood T cells in healthy people across ages. The study's findings and limits: Donors of long life had a larger count of naive CD4+ cells and greater diversity than aged donors. Naive T cell percentage showed a strong correlation with TCR beta diversity.

Combining a sample-barcoded 5' primer with a J-beta primer mix, a second PCR ran for about 6 to 11 cycles. Each cDNA molecule was tagged by a template-switch adaptor with 12 random nucleotides. TCRdb re-called the 5' RACE reads with MiXCR, one entry per CDR3 protein. The sample carries hundreds of thousands of distinct CDR3 sequences, over 40% recorded once. The chain combines TRBV27 with TRBJ2-3, with D possibly TRBD1 on 5 matching bases. This TCR came from an elderly man in good health. Sequencing was done on a sample of blood. The CDR3 nucleotides read TGTGCCAGCAGTCGGATACGACAGACTGGGTCAGATACGCAGTATTTT. As protein: CASSRIRQTGSDTQYF.